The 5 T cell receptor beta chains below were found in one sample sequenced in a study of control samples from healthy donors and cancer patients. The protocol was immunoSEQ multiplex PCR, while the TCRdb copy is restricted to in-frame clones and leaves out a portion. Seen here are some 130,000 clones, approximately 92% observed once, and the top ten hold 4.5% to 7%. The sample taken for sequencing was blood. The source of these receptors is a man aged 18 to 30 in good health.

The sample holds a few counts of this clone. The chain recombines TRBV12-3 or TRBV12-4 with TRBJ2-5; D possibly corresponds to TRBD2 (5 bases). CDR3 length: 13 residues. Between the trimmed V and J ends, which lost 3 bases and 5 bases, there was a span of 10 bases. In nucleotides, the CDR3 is TGTGCCAGCAGTTTTCAAGGAGGCGAGACCCAGTACTTC. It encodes CASSFQGGETQYF.

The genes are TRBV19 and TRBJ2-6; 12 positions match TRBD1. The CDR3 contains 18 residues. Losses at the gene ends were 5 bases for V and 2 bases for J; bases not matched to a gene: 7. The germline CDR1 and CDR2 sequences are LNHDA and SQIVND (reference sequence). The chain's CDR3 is CASSPRDRGLTGANVLTF. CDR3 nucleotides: TGTGCCAGTAGTCCGAGGGACAGGGGGCTAACTGGGGCCAACGTCCTGACTTTC.

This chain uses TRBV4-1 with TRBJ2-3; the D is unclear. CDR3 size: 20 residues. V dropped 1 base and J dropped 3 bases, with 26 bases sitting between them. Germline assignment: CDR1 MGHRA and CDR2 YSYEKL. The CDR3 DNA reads TGCGCCAGCAGCCAAGGGGTCAGTGCGGTGTTTGCTGGTGGGACAGATACGCAGTATTTT. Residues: CASSQGVSAVFAGGTDTQYF.

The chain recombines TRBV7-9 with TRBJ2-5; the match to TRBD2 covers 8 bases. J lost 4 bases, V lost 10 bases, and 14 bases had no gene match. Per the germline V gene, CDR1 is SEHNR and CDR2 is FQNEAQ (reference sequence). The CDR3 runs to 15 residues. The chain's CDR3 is CANNLRPGGAETQYF. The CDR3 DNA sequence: TGTGCCAACAACCTTCGACCCGGGGGGGCAGAGACCCAGTACTTC. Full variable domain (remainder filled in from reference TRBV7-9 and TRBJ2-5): DTGVSQNPRHKITKRGQNVTFRCDPISEHNRLYWYRQTLGQGPEFLTYFQNEAQLEKSRLLSDRFSAERPKGSFSTLEIQRTEQGDSAMYLCANNLRPGGAETQYFGPGTRLLVL.

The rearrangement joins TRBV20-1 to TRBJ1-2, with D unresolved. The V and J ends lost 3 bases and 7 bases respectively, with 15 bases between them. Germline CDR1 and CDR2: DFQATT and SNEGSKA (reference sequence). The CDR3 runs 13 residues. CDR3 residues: CSASRGGSGGYTF. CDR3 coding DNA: TGCAGTGCTAGTCGTGGCGGTTCGGGTGGCTACACCTTC.